The rows below give T cell receptor beta chains drawn from one sample of a study of cytomegalovirus exposure and HLA in healthy donors. Assay: immunoSEQ multiplex PCR; the TCRdb copy retains only in-frame clones and omits some. The sample records about 82,000 clones, about 9.4% being singletons. Source material: PBMCs. Receptors originate from a man in his fifties or sixties in good health and CMV-seropositive. CDR3s include the opening cysteine and the closing phenylalanine or tryptophan. A D gene is named only where the DNA matches it firmly. A clone size is listed for some rows: how often the clone was seen (once, few, many), or a class if it is expanded.

cdr3_length j_call v_call clone_size d_call cdr3_nt cdr3_aa
15 TRBJ2-1 TRBV2 few TRBD2 TGTGCCAGCAGTGAAAAGGGCTGGGAGGGGAATGAGCAGTTCTTC CASSEKGWEGNEQFF
14 TRBJ1-5 TRBV19 NA TRBD1 TGTGCCAGTAGTTGGGACAGGGGGAATCAGCCCCAGCATTTT CASSWDRGNQPQHF
13 TRBJ2-1 TRBV12-5 NA TRBD2 TGTGCTAGTGGTCAAGGGAGGGACAATGAGCAGTTCTTC CASGQGRDNEQFF
12 TRBJ2-3 TRBV2 NA NA TGTGCCAGCACTCGGGACTCAGATACGCAGTATTTT CASTRDSDTQYF
14 TRBJ1-1 TRBV9 few NA TGTGCCAGCAGCGCCCAGGCCCCCTTCACTGAAGCTTTCTTT CASSAQAPFTEAFF
14 TRBJ2-1 TRBV6-6 NA NA TGTGCCAGCGGCCTAGCGACGACCTACAATGAGCAGTTCTTC CASGLATTYNEQFF
15 TRBJ2-3 TRBV5-1 NA NA TGCGCCAGCAGCACTGGACAGCTAAGCACAGATACGCAGTATTTT CASSTGQLSTDTQYF
15 TRBJ2-1 TRBV6-5 few NA TGTGCCAGCAGTTACGGGGCAAAGGGTTACAATGAGCAGTTCTTC CASSYGAKGYNEQFF
15 TRBJ1-4 TRBV2 NA NA TGTGCCAGCATCCAGAAACAATGGACTAATGAAAAACTGTTTTTT CASIQKQWTNEKLFF
15 TRBJ2-6 TRBV9 few NA TGTGCCAGCACCTCAACTGACTCTGGGGCCAACGTCCTGACTTTC CASTSTDSGANVLTF
15 TRBJ1-2 TRBV5-4 NA TRBD1 TGTGCCAGCAGCTTGGAAGGGGGCCTTATGAGGGGCTACACCTTC CASSLEGGLMRGYTF
16 TRBJ2-2 TRBV14 NA TRBD2 TGTGCCAGCAGCCAAGTGCCGGGACTAGCCGGCGGGGAGCTGTTTTTT CASSQVPGLAGGELFF
16 TRBJ2-2 TRBV28 NA TRBD1 TGTGCCAGCAGTTTGGTTGGACAGGGGAATTTGGGGGAGCTGTTTTTT CASSLVGQGNLGELFF